The clone carrying this T cell receptor beta chain came up many times. As yet, its antigen is unknown. The V and J ends lost 1 base and 0 bases respectively, with 6 bases between them. From germline, CDR1 is LNHNV and CDR2 YYDKDF (reference sequence). The CDR3 has 14 residues. Constant-region reverse primers amplified full-length variable regions, followed by semi-nested Nested Universal Primer A PCR. TCRdb analysed the 5' RACE reads with MiXCR anew, one entry per CDR3 protein. The table records approximately 8,900 distinct CDR3 sequences, approximately 26% of them present only once. The study, taken as a whole, reports: Whole repertoires were not studied in the larger cohort, only one V-J beta rearrangement.

The rearrangement uses TRBV15 and TRBJ1-2, with D hard to call. The sequencing input was naive CD4+ T cells sorted from a lymph node. Subset indicated: naive CD4+ T cells, CD4+CD45RA+CD25-. The sequence derives from a female donor with breast cancer. The CDR3 DNA reads TGTGCCACCAGCAGAGCGGAGGCTAACTATGGCTACACCTTC. Protein product: CATSRAEANYGYTF.